This T cell receptor (beta chain) was documented in a study of long-term antiretroviral therapy in people with HIV (dated 2022 in TCRdb). In the study overall: The earliest samples were collected approximately a decade before the 2015 WHO recommendation for immediate ART, a period when ART was typically delayed until CD4 counts fell. Test extractions of a monoclonal T-cell line alongside fewer than 40 polyclonal samples showed no cross-contamination during QIAcube processing. A total of over 150 cryopreserved PBMC samples came from 25 to 35 adults with confirmed HIV infection and were collected serially over a mean of approximately six years (range 1-12). Whether ART initiation and durable HIV suppression were associated with changes in peripheral blood TRB repertoire composition and diversity was tested in a retrospective serial study. About two fifths of the roughly 30 participants with HIV were female. The paper's findings and limits, for the study overall: HIV repertoires had narrower CDR3 length ranges than controls, and the network structure suggested an antigen-experienced repertoire that shifted only slightly toward naive after ART. Expanded TRB clones identified before ART initiation dominated the repertoire across all time points, though the dominance fluctuated and decreased in many PLHIV after ART. Limited PBMC availability meant only the TCR beta chain was sequenced, without alpha chain pairing. The samples span the years 2004 to 2017, and the ART regimens used may be less effective than current regimens. Starting ART was linked to a significant rise in TRB diversity, yet even with long-term ART the diversity remained significantly lower than in transplant donor controls. Because pre-ART samples had limited cell numbers, unsorted PBMC were profiled rather than sorted CD4+ and CD8+ T cells. Inferences about post-ART repertoire changes are limited because no data were available on ART adherence, viral resistance or therapy changes.

A word on this clone: What antigen it recognizes has not been identified. There are no base qualities to consult, and no much larger clone falls within one base.

Trimming leaves V shorter by 3 bases and J shorter by 5 bases, with the junction holding 11 bases beyond the gene matches. From cysteine to phenylalanine, the CDR3 is 17 amino acids long. Only the CDR3 DNA stays, 51 bases, in frame from base 1. The germline V gene encodes CDR1 SGHRS and CDR2 YFSETQ. The immunoSEQ hsTCRB v3.0 assay was used at survey level resolution to sequence the TRB variable region. The target sequencing depth for TRB was 40,000-50,000 T-cell genomes per sample. An Illumina MiSeq with a v3 150-cycle kit was used to sequence the pooled TRB libraries. On the study's bioinformatics: Repertoire analysis was performed in R inside a reproducible Nextflow workflow that covered QC, data transformation and analysis. LymphoSeq2, an R package for AIRR-Seq data exploration, was used to implement custom analyses. A few samples yielding fewer than 5000 total TRB sequences were excluded, leaving around 200 analyzed HIV repertoires. Of the 188 retained HIV repertoires, about 61 were collected before and approximately 130 after ART initiation. Repertoires were downsampled to 5000 TRB nucleotide sequences, and summary statistics were averaged over 100 downsampling iterations. TRB sequences were retained for analysis only if CDR3 regions of at least seven amino acids were present. A Shannon entropy-derived clonality score and the Gini coefficient were used to measure diversity. In the repertoire networks, any two of the top 5000 CDR3 amino acid sequences were connected whenever the two sequences differed by an edit distance of one. For TRB CDR3 amino acid sequences, GLIPH2 was used to predict antigen specificity groups and MHC restriction. CDR3 amino acid sequences were matched against VDJdb and McPAS-TCR to flag known CMV, EBV, HIV or tissue antigen associations. Pre-ART, post-ART and control groups were compared with Wilcoxon signed-rank tests and Holm-Bonferroni correction. Imported from immuneACCESS, the table was reduced by TCRdb to in-frame sequences with V and J called. These copies leave out some clones; in studies compared against another copy, an unresolved V gene accounts for under half, and the cause of the remainder is not known. For V, J and clone size, that table is used; D and trimming come from the DNA. For this sample there are under 50,000 clones; 70% to 90% appear just once. The ten largest clones take up 3.5% to 4.5% of the sample.

Participants were included only if at least one PBMC sample before ART initiation and at least two post-ART samples were available. All participants with HIV were treated in the United States of America. Before DNA extraction, cryopreserved samples containing roughly 1-10 million PBMC were thawed and washed. At the time of the earliest PBMC sample, participants with HIV were aged between roughly 23 and 60 years. PBMC samples were contributed by each participant from 1-4 timepoints before ART initiation and 2-8 timepoints after ART initiation, with a median of 7 samples. Serial HIV viral load, CD4+ T-cell count, ART history and demographic data were obtained for every participant. Genomic DNA was extracted from unsorted PBMC with a Qiagen kit on a QIAcube, processed in batches of 12 samples.

The rearranged segments are TRBV5-1 and TRBJ1-2, with 12 bases in between that match TRBD1. The sample here was unsorted PBMCs, taken 1.2 years after starting antiretroviral therapy. This clonotype originated in a woman aged 45-65 years with HIV. The DNA is TGCGCCAGCAGCTCCGATGATGGGACAGGGGGCCGGTATGGCTACACCTTC. It specifies CASSSDDGTGGRYGYTF.